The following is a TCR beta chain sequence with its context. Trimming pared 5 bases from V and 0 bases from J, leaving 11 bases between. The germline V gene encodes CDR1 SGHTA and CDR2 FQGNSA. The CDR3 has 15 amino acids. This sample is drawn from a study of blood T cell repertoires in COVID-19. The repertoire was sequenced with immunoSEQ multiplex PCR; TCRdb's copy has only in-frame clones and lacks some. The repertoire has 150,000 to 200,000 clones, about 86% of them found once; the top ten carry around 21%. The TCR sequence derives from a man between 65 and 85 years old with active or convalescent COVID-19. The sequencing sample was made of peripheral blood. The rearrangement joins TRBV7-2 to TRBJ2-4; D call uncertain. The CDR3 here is CASSPPSLAKNIQYF. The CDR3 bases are TGTGCCAGCAGCCCACCCAGTTTAGCCAAAAACATTCAGTACTTC.